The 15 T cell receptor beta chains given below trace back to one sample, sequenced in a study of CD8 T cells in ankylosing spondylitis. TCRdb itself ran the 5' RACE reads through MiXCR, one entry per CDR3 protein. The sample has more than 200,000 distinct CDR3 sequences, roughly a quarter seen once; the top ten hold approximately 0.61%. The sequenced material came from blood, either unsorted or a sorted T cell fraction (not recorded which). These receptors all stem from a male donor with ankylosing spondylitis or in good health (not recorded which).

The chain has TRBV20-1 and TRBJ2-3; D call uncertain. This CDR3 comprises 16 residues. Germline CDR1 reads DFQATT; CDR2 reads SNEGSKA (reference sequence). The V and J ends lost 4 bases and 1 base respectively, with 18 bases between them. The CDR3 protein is CSAKPPRYYRTDTQYF. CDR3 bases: TGCAGTGCTAAACCTCCCCGATACTATCGCACAGATACGCAGTATTTT.

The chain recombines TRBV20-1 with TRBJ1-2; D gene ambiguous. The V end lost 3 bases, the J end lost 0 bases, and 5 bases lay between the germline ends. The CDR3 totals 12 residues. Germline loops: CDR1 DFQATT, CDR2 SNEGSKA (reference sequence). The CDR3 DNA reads TGCAGTGCTAGTAAAGCTAACTATGGCTACACCTTC. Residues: CSASKANYGYTF.

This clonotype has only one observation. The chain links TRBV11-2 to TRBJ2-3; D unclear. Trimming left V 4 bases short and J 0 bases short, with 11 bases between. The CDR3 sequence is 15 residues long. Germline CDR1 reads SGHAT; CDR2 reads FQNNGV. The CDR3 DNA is TGTGCCAGCAGCTCAGTGCGCCGAAGCACAGATACGCAGTATTTT. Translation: CASSSVRRSTDTQYF.

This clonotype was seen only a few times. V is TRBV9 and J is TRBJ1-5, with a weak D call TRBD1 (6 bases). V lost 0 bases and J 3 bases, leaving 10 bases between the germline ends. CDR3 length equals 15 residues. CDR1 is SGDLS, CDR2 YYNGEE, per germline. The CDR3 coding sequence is TGTGCCAGCAGCGTAGGTCAGGGGATCAATCAGCCCCAGCATTTT. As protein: CASSVGQGINQPQHF.

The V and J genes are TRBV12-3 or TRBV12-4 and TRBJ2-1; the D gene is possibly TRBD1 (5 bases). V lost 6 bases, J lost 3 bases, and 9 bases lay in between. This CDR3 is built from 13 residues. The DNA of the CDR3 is TGTGCCAGCAGCAGCAGGGACTACAATGAGCAGTTCTTC. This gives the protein CASSSRDYNEQFF.

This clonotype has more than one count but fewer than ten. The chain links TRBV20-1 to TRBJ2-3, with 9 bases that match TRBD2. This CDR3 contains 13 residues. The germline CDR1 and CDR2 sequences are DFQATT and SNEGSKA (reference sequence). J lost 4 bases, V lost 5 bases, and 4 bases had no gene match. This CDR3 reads CSAWGGGADTQYF. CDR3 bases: TGCAGTGCTTGGGGCGGGGGGGCAGATACGCAGTATTTT.

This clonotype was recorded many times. CDR3 nucleotides: TGTGCCAGCAGTTCGGAGGTCGGCGAGCAGTACTTC. Amino acids: CASSSEVGEQYF. V and J are TRBV6-5 and TRBJ2-7, with D maybe TRBD2 (5 bases). V was pared by 4 bases and J by 6 bases, with 10 bases between. The CDR3 has 12 residues. Looked up from germline, CDR1 is MNHEY and CDR2 is SVGAGI.

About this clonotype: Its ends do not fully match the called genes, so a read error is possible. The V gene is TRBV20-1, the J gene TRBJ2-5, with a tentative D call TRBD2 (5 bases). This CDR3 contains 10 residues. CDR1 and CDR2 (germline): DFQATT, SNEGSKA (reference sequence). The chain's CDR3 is CSTSQETQYF. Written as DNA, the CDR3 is TGCAGTACTAGCCAAGAGACCCAGTACTTC.

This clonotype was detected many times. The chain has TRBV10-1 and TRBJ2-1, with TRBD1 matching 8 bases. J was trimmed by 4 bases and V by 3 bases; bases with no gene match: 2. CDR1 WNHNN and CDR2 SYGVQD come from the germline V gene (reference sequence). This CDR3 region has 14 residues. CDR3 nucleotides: TGCGCCAGCAGTGACGGGGACAGGTACAATGAGCAGTTCTTC. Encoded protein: CASSDGDRYNEQFF.

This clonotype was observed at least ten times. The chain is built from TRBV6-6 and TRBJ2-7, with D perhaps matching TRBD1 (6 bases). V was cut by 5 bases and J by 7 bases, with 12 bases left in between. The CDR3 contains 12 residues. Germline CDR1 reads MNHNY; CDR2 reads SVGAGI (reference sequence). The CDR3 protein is CASSPQGQEQYF. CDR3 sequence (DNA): TGTGCCAGCAGTCCCCAGGGGCAGGAGCAGTACTTC.

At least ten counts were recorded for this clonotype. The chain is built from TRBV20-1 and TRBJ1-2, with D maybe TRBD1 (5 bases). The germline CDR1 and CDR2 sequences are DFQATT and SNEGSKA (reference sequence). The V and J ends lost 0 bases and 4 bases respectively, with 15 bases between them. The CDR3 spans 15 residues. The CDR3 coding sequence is TGCAGTGCTAGAGATTTGAGGGGCACCTTCTATGGCTACACCTTC. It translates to CSARDLRGTFYGYTF.

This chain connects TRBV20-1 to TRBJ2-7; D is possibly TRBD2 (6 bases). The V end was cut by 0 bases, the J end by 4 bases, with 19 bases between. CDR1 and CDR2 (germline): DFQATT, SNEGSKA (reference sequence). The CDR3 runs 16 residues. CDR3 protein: CSARDPAGSRDYEQYF. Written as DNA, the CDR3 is TGCAGTGCTAGAGATCCTGCGGGGTCGCGGGATTACGAGCAGTACTTC.

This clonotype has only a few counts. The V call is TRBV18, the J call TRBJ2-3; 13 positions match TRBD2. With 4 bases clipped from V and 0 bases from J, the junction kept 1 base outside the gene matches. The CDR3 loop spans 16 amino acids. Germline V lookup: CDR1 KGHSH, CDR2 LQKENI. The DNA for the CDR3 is TGTGCCAGCTCACGGGGACTAGCGGGGAGCACAGATACGCAGTATTTT. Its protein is CASSRGLAGSTDTQYF.

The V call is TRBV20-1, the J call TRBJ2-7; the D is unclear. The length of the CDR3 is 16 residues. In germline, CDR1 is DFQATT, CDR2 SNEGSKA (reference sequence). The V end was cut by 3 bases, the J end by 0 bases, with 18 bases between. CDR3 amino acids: CSASVARVLSSYEQYF. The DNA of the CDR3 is TGCAGTGCTAGCGTGGCTAGAGTCCTCAGCTCCTACGAGCAGTACTTC.

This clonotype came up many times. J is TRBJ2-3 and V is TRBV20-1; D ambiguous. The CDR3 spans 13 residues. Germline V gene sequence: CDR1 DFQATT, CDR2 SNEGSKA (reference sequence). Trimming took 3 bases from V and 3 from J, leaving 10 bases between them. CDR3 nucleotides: TGCAGTGCTAGTAAAGGCCAAACAGATACGCAGTATTTT. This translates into CSASKGQTDTQYF.